Below are 3 T cell receptor beta chains sequenced from a single sample in a study of shared clonotypes between healthy human individuals (TCRdb year 2020). Receptor amplification or capture employed the immunoSEQ multiplex PCR assay. The immuneACCESS repertoire file appears here via TCRdb, limited to in-frame rearrangements. These files lack a portion of the clones; in checked studies, under half of the deficit traces to unresolved V genes, and the cause of the others is not known. This sample is represented by about 650,000 clones; about 95% of them were singletons. The leading ten clones occupy about 0.11% of the sample. CD8 naive samples were CD45RO-negative cells positively selected for CCR7, giving a CD45RA+CCR7+ population that excluded TemRA cells. The specimen sequenced was naive CD8+ T cells sorted from blood. Sample cell subset or site, as interpreted from the label and publication: CD45RA+CCR7+. All receptors derive from a woman under 40 in good health.

This chain uses TRBV9 with TRBJ2-7, with 8 bases that match TRBD1. The CDR3 runs to 13 residues. The V gene's germline CDR1 is SGDLS and CDR2 YYNGEE. Germline trimming cut 0 bases from V and 5 bases from J; bases unmatched to any gene: 1. Here the CDR3 DNA reads TGTGCCAGCAGCGTAGGACAGGGGAACGAGCAGTACTTC. This sequence encodes CASSVGQGNEQYF.

V is TRBV6-5 and J is TRBJ2-1; a weak D match, TRBD2 (5 bases). The ends were cut back, 8 bases at V and 6 bases at J, with 14 bases in the middle. This CDR3 comprises 13 residues. Looked up from germline, CDR1 is MNHEY and CDR2 is SVGAGI. CDR3 sequence (DNA): TGTGCCAGCGGAGCGGTATCATTCAATGAGCAGTTCTTC. This gives the protein CASGAVSFNEQFF.

The V call is TRBV5-6, the J call TRBJ2-3; 11 bases map to TRBD2. This CDR3 is 16 amino acids long. CDR1 is SGHDT and CDR2 is YYEEEE in the germline V gene. V was pared by 1 base and J by 6 bases, with 7 bases of the junction left unmatched. The CDR3 sequence: CASSLSLAGGRDTQYF. The CDR3 nucleotides are TGTGCCAGCAGCTTGAGCCTAGCGGGAGGTAGGGATACGCAGTATTTT.